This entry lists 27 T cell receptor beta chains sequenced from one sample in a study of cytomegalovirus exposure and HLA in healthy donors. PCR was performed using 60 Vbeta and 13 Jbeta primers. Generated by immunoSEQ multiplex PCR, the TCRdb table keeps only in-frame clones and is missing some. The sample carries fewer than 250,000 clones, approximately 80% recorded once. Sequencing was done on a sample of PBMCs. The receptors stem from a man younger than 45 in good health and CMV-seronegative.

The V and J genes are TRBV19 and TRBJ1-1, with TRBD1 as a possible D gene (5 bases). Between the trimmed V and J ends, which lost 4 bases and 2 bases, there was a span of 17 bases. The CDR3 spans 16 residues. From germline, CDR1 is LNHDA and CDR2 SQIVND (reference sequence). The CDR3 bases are TGTGCCAGTAGTACCCGGGGGAGGGCAAAAAACACTGAAGCTTTCTTT. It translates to CASSTRGRAKNTEAFF.

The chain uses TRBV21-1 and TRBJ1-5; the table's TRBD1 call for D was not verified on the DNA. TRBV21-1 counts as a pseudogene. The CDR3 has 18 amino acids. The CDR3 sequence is CASSIRDRTFLSNQPQHF. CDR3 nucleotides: TGTGCCAGCAGCATACGGGACAGGACATTTCTGAGCAATCAGCCCCAGCATTTT.

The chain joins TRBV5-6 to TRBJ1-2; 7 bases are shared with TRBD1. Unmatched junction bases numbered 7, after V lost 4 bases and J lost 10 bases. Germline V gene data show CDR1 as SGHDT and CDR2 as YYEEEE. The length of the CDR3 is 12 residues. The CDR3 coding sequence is TGTGCCAGCAGCGAGGGACAGTCGGACTACACCTTC. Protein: CASSEGQSDYTF.

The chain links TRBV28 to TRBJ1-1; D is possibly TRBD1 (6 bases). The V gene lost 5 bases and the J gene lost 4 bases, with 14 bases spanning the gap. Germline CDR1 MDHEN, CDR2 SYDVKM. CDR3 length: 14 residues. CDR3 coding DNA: TGTGCCAGCAGTCCCCCCAGGGGCAGCACTGAAGCTTTCTTT. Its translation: CASSPPRGSTEAFF.

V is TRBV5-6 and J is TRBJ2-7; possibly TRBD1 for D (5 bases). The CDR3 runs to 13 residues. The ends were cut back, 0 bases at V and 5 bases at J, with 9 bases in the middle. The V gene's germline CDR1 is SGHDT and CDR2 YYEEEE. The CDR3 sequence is CASSLEVGDEQYF. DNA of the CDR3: TGTGCCAGCAGCTTGGAGGTAGGGGACGAGCAGTACTTC.

Written as DNA, the CDR3 is TGCGCCAGCAGCCAAGACGACGGAGACAATCAGCCCCAGCATTTT. Translated, it gives CASSQDDGDNQPQHF. The V call is TRBV4-1, the J call TRBJ1-5, with D unclear. CDR1 and CDR2 from the germline V gene are MGHRA and YSYEKL. V was cut by 0 bases and J by 3 bases, with 9 bases left in between. This CDR3 has 15 amino acids.

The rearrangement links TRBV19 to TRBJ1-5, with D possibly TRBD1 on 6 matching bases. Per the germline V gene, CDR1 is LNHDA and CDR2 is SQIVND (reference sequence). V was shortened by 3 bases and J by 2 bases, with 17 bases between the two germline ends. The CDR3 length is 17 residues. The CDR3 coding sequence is TGTGCCAGTAGTATGGGGTGGGGCAGGGGCGGCAATCAGCCCCAGCATTTT. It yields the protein CASSMGWGRGGNQPQHF.

The CDR3 bases are TGTGCCAGCAGTTCCAACAGCTACGAGCAGTACTTC. Encoded protein: CASSSNSYEQYF. The chain employs TRBV11-2 and TRBJ2-7; D is undetermined. The CDR3 length is 12 residues. Between the trimmed V and J ends, which lost 6 bases and 3 bases, there was a span of 9 bases. Looked up from germline, CDR1 is SGHAT and CDR2 is FQNNGV. Supplemented by reference TRBV11-2 and TRBJ2-7, the full variable domain reads EAGVAQSPRYKIIEKRQSVAFWCNPISGHATLYWYQQILGQGPKLLIQFQNNGVVDDSQLPKDRFSAERLKGVDSTLKIQPAKLEDSAVYLCASSSNSYEQYFGPGTRLTVT.

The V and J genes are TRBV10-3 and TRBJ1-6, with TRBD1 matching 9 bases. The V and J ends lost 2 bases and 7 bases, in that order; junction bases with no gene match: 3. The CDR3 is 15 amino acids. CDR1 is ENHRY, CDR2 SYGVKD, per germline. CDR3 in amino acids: CAISETGQGNSPLHF. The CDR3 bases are TGTGCCATCAGTGAGACGGGACAGGGAAATTCACCCCTCCACTTT.

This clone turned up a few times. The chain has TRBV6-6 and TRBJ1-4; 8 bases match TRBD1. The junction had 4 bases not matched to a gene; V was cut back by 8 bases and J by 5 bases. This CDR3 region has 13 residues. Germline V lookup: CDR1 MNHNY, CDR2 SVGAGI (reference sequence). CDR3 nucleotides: TGTGCCAGCCAACAGGGGGTAAATGAAAAACTGTTTTTT. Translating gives CASQQGVNEKLFF.

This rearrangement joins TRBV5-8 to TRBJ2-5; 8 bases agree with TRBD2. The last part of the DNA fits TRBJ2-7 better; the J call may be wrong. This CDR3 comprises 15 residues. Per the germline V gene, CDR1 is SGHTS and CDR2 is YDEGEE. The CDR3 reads CASSLVAAGVYEQYF. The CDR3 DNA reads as TGTGCCAGCAGCTTGGTGGCAGCGGGGGTCTACGAGCAGTACTTC.

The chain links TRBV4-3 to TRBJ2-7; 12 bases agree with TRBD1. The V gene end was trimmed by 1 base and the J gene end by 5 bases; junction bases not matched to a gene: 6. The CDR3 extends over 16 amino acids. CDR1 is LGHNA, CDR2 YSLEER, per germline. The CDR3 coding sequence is TGCGCCAGCAGCCAAGGCTGGGACAGGGGGCCCAACGAGCAGTACTTC. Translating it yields CASSQGWDRGPNEQYF.

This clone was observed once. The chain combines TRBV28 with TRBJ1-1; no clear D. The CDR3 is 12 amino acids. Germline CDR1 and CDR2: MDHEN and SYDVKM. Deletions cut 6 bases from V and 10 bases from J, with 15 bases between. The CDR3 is CASSPGLRPAFF. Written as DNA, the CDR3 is TGTGCCAGCAGCCCCGGACTGCGGCCAGCTTTCTTT.

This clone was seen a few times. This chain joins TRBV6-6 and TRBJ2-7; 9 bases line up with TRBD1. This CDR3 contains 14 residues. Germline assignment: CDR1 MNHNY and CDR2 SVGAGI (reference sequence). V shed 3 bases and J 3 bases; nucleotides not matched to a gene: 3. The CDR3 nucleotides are TGTGCCAGCAGTTATGGGACAGGGCACTACGAGCAGTACTTC. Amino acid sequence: CASSYGTGHYEQYF.

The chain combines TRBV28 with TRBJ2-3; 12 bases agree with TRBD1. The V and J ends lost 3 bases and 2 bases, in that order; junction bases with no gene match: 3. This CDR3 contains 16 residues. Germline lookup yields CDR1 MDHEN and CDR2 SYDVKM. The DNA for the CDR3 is TGTGCCAGCAGTTTCGGGGACAGGGGGCTCACAGATACGCAGTATTTT. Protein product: CASSFGDRGLTDTQYF.

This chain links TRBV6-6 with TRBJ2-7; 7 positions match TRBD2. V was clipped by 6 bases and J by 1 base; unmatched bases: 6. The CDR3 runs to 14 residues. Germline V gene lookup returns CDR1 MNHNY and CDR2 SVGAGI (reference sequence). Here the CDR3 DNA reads TGTGCCAGCAGGGGGACGGGGGGATCCTACGAGCAGTACTTC. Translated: CASRGTGGSYEQYF.

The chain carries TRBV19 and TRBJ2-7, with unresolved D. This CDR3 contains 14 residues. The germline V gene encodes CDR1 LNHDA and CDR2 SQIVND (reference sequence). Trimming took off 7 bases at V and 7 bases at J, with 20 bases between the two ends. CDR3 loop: CASKPDNTFWEQYF. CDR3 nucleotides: TGTGCCAGTAAACCAGACAACACCTTTTGGGAGCAGTACTTC.

CDR3 DNA sequence: TGTGCCTCTTATGCGGGGGGCCTGGTTGAGCAGTTCTTC. Its protein product is CASYAGGLVEQFF. The J gene is TRBJ2-1, the V gene TRBV28, with TRBD2 matching 8 bases. This CDR3 comprises 13 residues. The V segment lost 11 bases and the J segment 9 bases; nucleotides outside the gene matches: 12. Germline CDR1 and CDR2: MDHEN and SYDVKM. The entire variable domain, with the rest obtained from reference TRBV28 and TRBJ2-1, is as follows: DVKVTQSSRYLVKRTGEKVFLECVQDMDHENMFWYRQDPGLGLRLIYFSYDVKMKEKGDIPEGYSVSREKKERFSLILESASTNQTSMYLCASYAGGLVEQFFGPGTRLTVL.

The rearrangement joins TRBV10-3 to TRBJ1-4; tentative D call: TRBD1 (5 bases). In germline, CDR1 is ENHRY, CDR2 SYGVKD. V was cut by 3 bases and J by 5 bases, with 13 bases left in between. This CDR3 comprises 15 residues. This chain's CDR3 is CAISDTGGGNEKLFF. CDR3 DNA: TGTGCCATCAGTGACACGGGCGGGGGAAATGAAAAACTGTTTTTT.

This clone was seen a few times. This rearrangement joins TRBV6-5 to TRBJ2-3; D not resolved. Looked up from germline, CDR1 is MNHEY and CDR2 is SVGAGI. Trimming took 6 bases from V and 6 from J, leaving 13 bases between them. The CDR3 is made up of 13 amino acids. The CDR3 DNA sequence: TGTGCCAGCAGATCGCCCTCTAGGGATACGCAGTATTTT. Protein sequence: CASRSPSRDTQYF.

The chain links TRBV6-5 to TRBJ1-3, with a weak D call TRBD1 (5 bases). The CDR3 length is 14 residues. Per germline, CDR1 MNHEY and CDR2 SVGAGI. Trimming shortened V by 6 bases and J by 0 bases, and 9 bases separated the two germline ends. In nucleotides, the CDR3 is TGTGCCAGCAGAACGACAGACTCTGGAAACACCATATATTTT. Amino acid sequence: CASRTTDSGNTIYF.

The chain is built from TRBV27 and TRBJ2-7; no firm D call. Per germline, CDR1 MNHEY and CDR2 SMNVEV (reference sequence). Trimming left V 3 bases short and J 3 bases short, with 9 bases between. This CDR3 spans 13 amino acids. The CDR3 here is CASSFKYSYEQYF. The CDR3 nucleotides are TGTGCCAGCAGTTTCAAGTACAGCTACGAGCAGTACTTC.

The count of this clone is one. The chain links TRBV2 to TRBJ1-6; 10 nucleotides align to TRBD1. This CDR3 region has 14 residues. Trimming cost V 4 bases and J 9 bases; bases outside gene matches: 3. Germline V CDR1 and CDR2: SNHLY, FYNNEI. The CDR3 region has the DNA TGTGCCAGCAGTGGGAGGACAGGGGGTTCACCCCTCCACTTT. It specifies CASSGRTGGSPLHF.

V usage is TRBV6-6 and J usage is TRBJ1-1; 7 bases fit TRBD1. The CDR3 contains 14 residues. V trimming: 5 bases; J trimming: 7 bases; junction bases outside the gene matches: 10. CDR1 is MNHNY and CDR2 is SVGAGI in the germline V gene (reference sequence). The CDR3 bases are TGTGCCAGCAGTCCACAGGGGCCCGGGTTTGAAGCTTTCTTT. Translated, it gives CASSPQGPGFEAFF.

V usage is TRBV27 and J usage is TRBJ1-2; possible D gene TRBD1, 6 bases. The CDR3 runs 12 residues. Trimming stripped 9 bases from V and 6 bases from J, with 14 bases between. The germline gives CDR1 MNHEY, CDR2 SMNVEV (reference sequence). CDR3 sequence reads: CASLSRGHGYTF. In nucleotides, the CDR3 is TGTGCCAGTCTATCCAGGGGTCATGGCTACACCTTC.

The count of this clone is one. The CDR3 coding sequence is TGTGCCAGCAGCGTAGACAGCGGGCAGGCTGAAAAACTGTTTTTT. As protein: CASSVDSGQAEKLFF. V is TRBV9 and J is TRBJ1-4, with D hard to call. CDR3 length equals 15 residues. Looked up from germline, CDR1 is SGDLS and CDR2 is YYNGEE. V lost 0 bases to trimming and J lost 7 bases, with 13 bases between them.

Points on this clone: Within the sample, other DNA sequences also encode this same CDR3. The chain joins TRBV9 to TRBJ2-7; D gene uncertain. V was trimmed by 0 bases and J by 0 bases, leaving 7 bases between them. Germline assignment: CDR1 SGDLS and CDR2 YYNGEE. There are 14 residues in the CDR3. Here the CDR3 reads CASSVGGSSYEQYF. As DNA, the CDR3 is TGTGCCAGCAGCGTAGGCGGCAGCTCCTACGAGCAGTACTTC.